This is a list of T cell receptor beta chains from one sample in a study of T cells expressing NK-cell markers. TCRdb derives one entry per CDR3 protein from the 5' RACE reads, leaving out DNA. The sample totals about 260,000 distinct CDR3 sequences. The specimen sequenced was blood T cells: a sorted CD56 or NKG2C T cell subset, CD4+ or CD8+ T cells, or bulk PBMC T cells (not recorded which). The origin of the receptors is a man between 18 and 29 years old in good health. Each CDR3 is given with its conserved first and last residue.

TRBJ2-1 | 13 | TRBV28 | CASKERFRNEQFF
TRBJ2-1 | 13 | TRBV20-1 | CSAKGTNNNEQFF
TRBJ1-6 | 14 | TRBV28 | CASSPGQRNSPLHF
TRBJ2-3 | 15 | TRBV29-1 | CSVAVRGQSTDTQYF
TRBJ2-5 | 15 | TRBV14 | CASSRTGRTLKTQYF
TRBJ2-2 | 15 | TRBV7-6 | CASRAGTSNTGELFF
TRBJ2-3 | 15 | TRBV12-3/TRBV12-4 | CASSPEPGVKDTQYF
TRBJ2-3 | 13 | TRBV14 | CASSQFVMDTQYF
TRBJ2-5 | 12 | TRBV10-3 | CAISETVETQYF
TRBJ2-1 | 14 | TRBV29-1 | CSVKSGSAYNEQFF
TRBJ1-5 | 15 | TRBV12-3/TRBV12-4 | CASRRGGTWGQPQHF
TRBJ1-1 | 15 | TRBV4-3 | CASSQDRLGRTEAFF
TRBJ2-1 | 13 | TRBV20-1 | CSVVAGAYNEQFF
TRBJ2-3 | 17 | TRBV5-6 | CASSLHPLGLSTDTQYF
TRBJ2-1 | 15 | TRBV11-2 | CASSLGDRMGNEQFF
TRBJ1-1 | 14 | TRBV20-1 | CSARVSQGLTEAFF
TRBJ2-6 | 18 | TRBV10-2 | CASSESVSGPSGANVLTF
TRBJ2-3 | 14 | TRBV5-1 | CASSSWGSGDTQYF
TRBJ1-5 | 16 | TRBV12-3/TRBV12-4 | CASGATGGRVNQPQHF
TRBJ2-1 | 18 | TRBV4-1 | CASSQRGFTGLSYNEQFF
TRBJ1-6 | 15 | TRBV7-3 | CASSQNGGWDSPLHF
TRBJ1-6 | 12 | TRBV30 | CAGQGARSPLHF
TRBJ2-1 | 15 | TRBV2 | CASSERLARSNEQFF
TRBJ2-1 | 15 | TRBV7-2 | CASSLQGGLYNEQFF
TRBJ2-7 | 18 | TRBV4-3 | CASSQDLGLAGLSYEQYF
TRBJ1-3 | 17 | TRBV12-3/TRBV12-4 | CASSLKGSPFSGNTIYF
TRBJ2-3 | 17 | TRBV30 | CAWSHPGLAGHTDTQYF
TRBJ1-6 | 17 | TRBV6-5 | CASSYPVSQGVGSPLHF
TRBJ2-1 | 13 | TRBV5-6 | CASSGVGLPAQFF
TRBJ2-3 | 14 | TRBV5-1 | CASRMTSGTDTQYF
TRBJ1-1 | 15 | TRBV7-3 | CASSPTTGSSTEAFF